The text below deals with one T cell receptor (beta chain). CDR1 and CDR2 from the germline V gene are DFQATT and SNEGSKA (reference sequence). Trimming removed 0 bases from V and 8 bases from J, with 16 bases in between. The CDR3 runs to 14 residues. Combining a sample-barcoded 5' primer with a J-beta primer mix, a second PCR ran for roughly 7 to 12 cycles. Each CDR3 protein is one row after TCRdb ran MiXCR on the 5' RACE reads. The repertoire holds roughly 1,300,000 distinct CDR3 sequences, with roughly 60% as singletons. This sample stems from a study of blood T cells in healthy people across ages.

This sequence originates from a man between 18 and 29 years old in good health. Sequences were obtained from blood. V and J are TRBV20-1 and TRBJ1-1, with no clear D. CDR3 sequence reads: CSARDLVQRPEAFF. CDR3 bases: TGCAGTGCTAGAGATCTCGTCCAGCGACCCGAAGCTTTCTTT.